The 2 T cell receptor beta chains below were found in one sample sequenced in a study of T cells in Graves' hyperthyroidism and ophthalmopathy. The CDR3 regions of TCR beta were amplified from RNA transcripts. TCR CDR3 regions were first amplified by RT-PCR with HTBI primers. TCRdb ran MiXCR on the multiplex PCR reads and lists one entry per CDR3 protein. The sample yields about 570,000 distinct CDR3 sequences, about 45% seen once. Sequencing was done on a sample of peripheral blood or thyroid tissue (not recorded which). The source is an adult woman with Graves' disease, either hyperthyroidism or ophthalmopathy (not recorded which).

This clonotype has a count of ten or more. CDR3 sequence reads: CASSLPGNEKLFF. The CDR3 DNA follows: TGTGCCAGCAGCTTGCCAGGAAATGAAAAACTGTTTTTT. This chain joins TRBV11-2 and TRBJ1-4; no reliable D call. Trimming cost V 3 bases and J 5 bases, with 7 bases left between them. CDR3 length: 13 amino acids. CDR1 is SGHAT and CDR2 is FQNNGV in the germline V gene.

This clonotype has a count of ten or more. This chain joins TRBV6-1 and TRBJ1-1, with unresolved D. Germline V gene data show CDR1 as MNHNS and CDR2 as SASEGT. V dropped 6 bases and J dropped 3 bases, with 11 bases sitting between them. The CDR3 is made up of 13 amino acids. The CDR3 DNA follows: TGTGCCAGCAGCGACCGGATGGACACTGAAGCTTTCTTT. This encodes CASSDRMDTEAFF.